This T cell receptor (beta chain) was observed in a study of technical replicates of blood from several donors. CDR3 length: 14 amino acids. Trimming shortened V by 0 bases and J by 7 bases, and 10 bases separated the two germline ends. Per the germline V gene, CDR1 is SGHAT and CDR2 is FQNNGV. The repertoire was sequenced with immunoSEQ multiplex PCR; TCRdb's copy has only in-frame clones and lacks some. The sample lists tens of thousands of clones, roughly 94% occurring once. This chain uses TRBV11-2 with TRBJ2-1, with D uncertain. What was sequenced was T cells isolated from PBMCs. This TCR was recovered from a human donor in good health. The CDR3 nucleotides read TGTGCCAGCAGCTTAGATCAGGCAGTTAATGAGCAGTTCTTC. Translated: CASSLDQAVNEQFF.